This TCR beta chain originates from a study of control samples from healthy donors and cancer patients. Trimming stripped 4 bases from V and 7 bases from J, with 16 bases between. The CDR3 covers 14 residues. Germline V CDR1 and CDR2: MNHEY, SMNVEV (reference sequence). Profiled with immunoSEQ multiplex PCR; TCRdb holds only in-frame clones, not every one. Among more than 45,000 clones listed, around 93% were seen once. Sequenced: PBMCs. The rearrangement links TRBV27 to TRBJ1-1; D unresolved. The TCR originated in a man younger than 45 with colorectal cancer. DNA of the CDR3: TGTGCCAGCAGTTCTGGGTCCTTCCAACTTGAAGCTTTCTTT. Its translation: CASSSGSFQLEAFF.